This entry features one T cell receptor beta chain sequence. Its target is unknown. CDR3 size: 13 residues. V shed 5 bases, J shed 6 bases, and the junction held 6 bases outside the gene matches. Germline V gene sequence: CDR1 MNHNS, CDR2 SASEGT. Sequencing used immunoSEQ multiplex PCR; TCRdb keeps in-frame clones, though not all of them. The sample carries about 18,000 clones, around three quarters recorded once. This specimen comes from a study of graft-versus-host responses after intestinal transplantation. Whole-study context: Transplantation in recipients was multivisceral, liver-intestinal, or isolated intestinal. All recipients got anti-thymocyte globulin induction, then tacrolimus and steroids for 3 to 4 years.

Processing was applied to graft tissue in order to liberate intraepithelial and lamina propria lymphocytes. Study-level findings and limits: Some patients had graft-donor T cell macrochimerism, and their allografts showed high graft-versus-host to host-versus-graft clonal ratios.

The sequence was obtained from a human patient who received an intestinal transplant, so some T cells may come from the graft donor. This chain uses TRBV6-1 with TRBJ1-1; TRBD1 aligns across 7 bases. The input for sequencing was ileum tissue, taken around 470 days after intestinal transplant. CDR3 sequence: CASSSTGAAEAFF. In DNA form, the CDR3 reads TGTGCCAGCAGTTCCACAGGGGCTGCTGAAGCTTTCTTT.